This TCR beta chain originates from a study of T cell responses to AZD1222 COVID-19 vaccine. Of note for this clone: Its antigen is still unknown.

General study points: Per reports, nearly half of all spike-specific TCRs target regions that are unmutated in variants. Of the AZD1222 recipients, only 5 or 6 were seropositive at baseline.

The data were produced by immunoSEQ multiplex PCR, yet TCRdb's version contains in-frame clones alone and is incomplete. This sample carries 55,000 to 75,000 clones, approximately 80% of them seen once, and the ten largest clones take about 12%. Germline CDR1 is LGHDT and CDR2 is YNNKEL (reference sequence). The V end lost 0 bases, the J end lost 4 bases, and 15 bases lay between the germline ends. The CDR3 is 16 amino acids. The TCR originated in an adult in good health. The sequenced sample was peripheral blood, obtained on day 0 of AZD1222 vaccination. The V gene is TRBV3-1 (or the pseudogene TRBV3-2), the J gene TRBJ1-1; D possibly corresponds to TRBD1 (5 bases). The CDR3 region has the DNA TGTGCCAGCAGCCAAGACCGCCTGACAAGGGGCACTGAAGCTTTCTTT. Its protein product is CASSQDRLTRGTEAFF.